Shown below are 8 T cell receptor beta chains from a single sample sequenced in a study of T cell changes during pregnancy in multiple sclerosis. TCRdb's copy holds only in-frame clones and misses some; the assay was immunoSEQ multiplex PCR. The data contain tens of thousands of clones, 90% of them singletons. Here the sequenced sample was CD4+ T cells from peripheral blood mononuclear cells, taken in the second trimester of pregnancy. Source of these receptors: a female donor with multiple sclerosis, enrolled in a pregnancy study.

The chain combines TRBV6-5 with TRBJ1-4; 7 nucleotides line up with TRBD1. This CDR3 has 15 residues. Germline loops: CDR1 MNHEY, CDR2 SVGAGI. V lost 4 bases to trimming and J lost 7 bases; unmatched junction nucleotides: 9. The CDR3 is CASSSPAGGFEKLFF. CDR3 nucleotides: TGTGCCAGCAGTTCCCCGGCAGGGGGATTTGAAAAACTGTTTTTT.

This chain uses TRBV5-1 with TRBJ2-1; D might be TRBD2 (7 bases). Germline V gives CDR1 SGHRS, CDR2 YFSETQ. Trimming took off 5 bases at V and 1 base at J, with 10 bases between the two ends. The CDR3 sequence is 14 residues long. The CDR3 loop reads CASSRGASYNEQFF. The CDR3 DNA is TGCGCCAGCAGTCGGGGGGCGTCCTACAATGAGCAGTTCTTC.

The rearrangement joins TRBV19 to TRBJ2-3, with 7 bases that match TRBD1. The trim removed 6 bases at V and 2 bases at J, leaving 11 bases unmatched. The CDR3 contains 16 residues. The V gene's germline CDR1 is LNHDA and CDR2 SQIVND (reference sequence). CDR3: CASSQRRDRNTDTQYF. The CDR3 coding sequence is TGTGCCAGTAGCCAACGCCGGGACAGAAACACAGATACGCAGTATTTT.

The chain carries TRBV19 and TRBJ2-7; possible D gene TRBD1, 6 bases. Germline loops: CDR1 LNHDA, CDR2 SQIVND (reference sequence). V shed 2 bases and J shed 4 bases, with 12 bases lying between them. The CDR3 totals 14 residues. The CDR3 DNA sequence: TGTGCCAGTAGTATACCAGGGGTCCAATACGAGCAGTACTTC. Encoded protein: CASSIPGVQYEQYF.

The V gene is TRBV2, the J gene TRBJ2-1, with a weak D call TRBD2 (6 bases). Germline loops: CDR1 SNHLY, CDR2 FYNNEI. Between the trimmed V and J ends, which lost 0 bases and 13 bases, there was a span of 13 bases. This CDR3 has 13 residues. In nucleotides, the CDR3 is TGTGCCAGCAGTGAAGCTGCGGGACCCACCCAGTTCTTC. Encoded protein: CASSEAAGPTQFF.

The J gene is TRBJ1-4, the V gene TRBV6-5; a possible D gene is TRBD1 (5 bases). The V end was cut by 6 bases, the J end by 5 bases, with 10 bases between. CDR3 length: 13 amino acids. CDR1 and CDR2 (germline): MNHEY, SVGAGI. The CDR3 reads CASSRGGNEKLFF. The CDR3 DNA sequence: TGTGCCAGCAGCCGGGGGGGGAATGAAAAACTGTTTTTT.

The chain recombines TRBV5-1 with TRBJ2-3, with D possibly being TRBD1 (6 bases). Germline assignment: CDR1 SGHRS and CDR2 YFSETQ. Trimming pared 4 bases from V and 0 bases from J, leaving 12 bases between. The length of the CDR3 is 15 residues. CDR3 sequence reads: CASSLDRTSTDTQYF. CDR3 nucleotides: TGCGCCAGCAGCCTCGACAGGACTAGCACAGATACGCAGTATTTT.

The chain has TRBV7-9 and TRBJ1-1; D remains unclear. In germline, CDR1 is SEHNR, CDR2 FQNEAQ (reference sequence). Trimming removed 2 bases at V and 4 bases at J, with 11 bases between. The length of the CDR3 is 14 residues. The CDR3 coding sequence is TGTGCCAGCAGCTTAAATGGTGCGTTCACTGAAGCTTTCTTT. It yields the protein CASSLNGAFTEAFF. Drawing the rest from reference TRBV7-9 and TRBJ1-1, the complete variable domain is DTGVSQNPRHKITKRGQNVTFRCDPISEHNRLYWYRQTLGQGPEFLTYFQNEAQLEKSRLLSDRFSAERPKGSFSTLEIQRTEQGDSAMYLCASSLNGAFTEAFFGQGTRLTVV.